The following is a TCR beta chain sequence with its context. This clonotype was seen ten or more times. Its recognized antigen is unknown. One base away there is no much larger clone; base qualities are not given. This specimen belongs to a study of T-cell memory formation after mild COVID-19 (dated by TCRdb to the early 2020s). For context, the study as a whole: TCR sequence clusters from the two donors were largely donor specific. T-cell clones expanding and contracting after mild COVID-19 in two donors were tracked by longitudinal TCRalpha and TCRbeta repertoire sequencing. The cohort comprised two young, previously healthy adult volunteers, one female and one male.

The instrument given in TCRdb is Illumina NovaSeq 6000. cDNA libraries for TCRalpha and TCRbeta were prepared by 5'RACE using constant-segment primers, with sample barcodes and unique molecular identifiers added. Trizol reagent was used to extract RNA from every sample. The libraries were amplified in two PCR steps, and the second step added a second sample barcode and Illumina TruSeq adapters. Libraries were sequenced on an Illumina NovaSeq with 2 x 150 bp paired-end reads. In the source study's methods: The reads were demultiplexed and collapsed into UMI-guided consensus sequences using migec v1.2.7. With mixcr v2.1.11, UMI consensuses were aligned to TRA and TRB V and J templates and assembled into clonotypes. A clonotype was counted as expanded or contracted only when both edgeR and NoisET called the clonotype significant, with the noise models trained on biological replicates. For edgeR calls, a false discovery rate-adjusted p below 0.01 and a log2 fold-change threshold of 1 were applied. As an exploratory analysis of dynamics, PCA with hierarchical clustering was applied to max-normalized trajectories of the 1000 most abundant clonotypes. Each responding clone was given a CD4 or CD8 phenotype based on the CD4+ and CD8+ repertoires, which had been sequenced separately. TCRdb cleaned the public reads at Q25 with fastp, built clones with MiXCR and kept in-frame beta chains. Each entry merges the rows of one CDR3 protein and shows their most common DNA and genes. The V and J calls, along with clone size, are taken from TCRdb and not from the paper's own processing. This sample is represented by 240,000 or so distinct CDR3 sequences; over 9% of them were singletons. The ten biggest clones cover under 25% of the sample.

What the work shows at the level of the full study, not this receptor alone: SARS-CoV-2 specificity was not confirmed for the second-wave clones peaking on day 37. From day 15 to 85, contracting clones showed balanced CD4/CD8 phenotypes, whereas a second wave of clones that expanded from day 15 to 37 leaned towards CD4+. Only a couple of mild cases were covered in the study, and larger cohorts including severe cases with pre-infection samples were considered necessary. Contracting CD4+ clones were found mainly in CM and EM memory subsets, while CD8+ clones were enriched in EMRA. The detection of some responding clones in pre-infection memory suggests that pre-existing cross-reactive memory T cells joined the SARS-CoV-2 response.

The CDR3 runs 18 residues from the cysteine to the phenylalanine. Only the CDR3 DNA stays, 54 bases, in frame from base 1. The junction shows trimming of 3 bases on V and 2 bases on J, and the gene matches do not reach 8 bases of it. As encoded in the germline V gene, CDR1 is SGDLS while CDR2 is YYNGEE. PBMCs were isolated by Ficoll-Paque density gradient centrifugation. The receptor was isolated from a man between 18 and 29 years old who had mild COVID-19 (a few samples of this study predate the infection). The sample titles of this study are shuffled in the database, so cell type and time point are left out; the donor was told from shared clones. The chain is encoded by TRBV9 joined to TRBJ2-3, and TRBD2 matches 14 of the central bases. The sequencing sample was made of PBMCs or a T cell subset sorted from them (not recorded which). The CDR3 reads CASSAPGTSGGITDTQYF. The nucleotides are TGTGCCAGCAGCGCCCCCGGGACTAGCGGGGGAATCACAGATACGCAGTATTTT.